Below are 4 T cell receptor beta chains sequenced from a single sample in a study of human T cells and chemical hapten exposure. Time point specified: patch test 1, 2 weeks after DPC sensitization. Noted treatment: therapeutic diphenylcyclopropenone sensitization with weekly scalp DPC. TCRdb analysed the RACE reads with MiXCR anew, one entry per CDR3 protein. The sample lists around 120,000 distinct CDR3 sequences, more than 9.5% seen once, with approximately 4% in the top ten. This material consisted of whole blood, taken in connection with sensitization to the hapten diphenylcyclopropenone (DPC). These receptors were obtained from a woman aged 40 to 50 with alopecia areata. Some clones in this sample may be carry-over from other donors' samples.

This clonotype was counted at least ten times. The V and J genes are TRBV24-1 and TRBJ2-1; D gene uncertain. This CDR3 has 14 residues. Germline V lookup: CDR1 KGHDR, CDR2 SFDVKD. Deletions cut 2 bases from V and 5 bases from J, with 9 bases between. The CDR3 nucleotides are TGTGCCACCAGTGATTATTACGACAACAATGAGCAGTTCTTC. Translated, it gives CATSDYYDNNEQFF.

V is TRBV6-1 and J is TRBJ1-1, with D uncertain. V dropped 8 bases and J dropped 0 bases, with 19 bases sitting between them. CDR3 length equals 16 residues. The germline V gene encodes CDR1 MNHNS and CDR2 SASEGT. DNA of the CDR3: TGTGCCAGCGGCCTCCGAAGGTCATCTATGAACACTGAAGCTTTCTTT. The encoded protein is CASGLRRSSMNTEAFF.

This clonotype showed up many times. The V and J genes are TRBV10-1 and TRBJ2-1; 14 nucleotides agree with TRBD2. CDR3 length: 16 amino acids. Germline-derived CDR1 and CDR2 are WNHNN and SYGVQD (reference sequence). Trimming removed 8 bases from V and 8 bases from J; junction bases left unmatched: 11. In DNA, the CDR3 is TGCGCCAGCCCTGGGACTAGCGGGAGTTCTGGGGATGAGCAGTTCTTC. Protein product: CASPGTSGSSGDEQFF.

This clonotype was counted between two and nine times. The chain carries TRBV18 and TRBJ1-1, with D unclear. Germline values: CDR1 KGHSH, CDR2 LQKENI. Between the trimmed V and J ends, which lost 6 bases and 1 base, there was a span of 12 bases. The CDR3 runs 14 residues. CDR3 bases: TGTGCCAGCTCCCCCCTCCGTGGGAACACTGAAGCTTTCTTT. It encodes CASSPLRGNTEAFF.